This T cell receptor (beta chain) was identified during a study of STAT5B mutations in CD4+ large granular lymphocyte leukemia (dated 2022 in TCRdb). Describing the broader study: Among healthy controls, the CDR3 'QG' motif was associated with a particular HLA allele. Flow cytometry performed on FACSCanto II or FACSVerse showed that the purified fractions had more than 95% purity among lymphocytes. TCRbeta repertoires of CD4+ T-cell large granular lymphocyte leukemia patients were compared with those of healthy blood donors. The research as a whole found: Greater clonality appeared to be present in CD4-sorted patient repertoires than in healthy CD4+ repertoires, and the difference was retained after the putative leukemic clones were removed. Data were not HLA-matched; higher clonality in CD4+ versus CD8+ T-LGLL could reflect the relatively small sample size. Main leukemic clonotypes were private to each patient, although 25% to 30% of the main leukemic clonotypes were found at low frequency in the non-leukemic repertoires of other patients. TRBV06-family usage was enriched among the top patient clones (8/27) compared with healthy controls (2/35).

TCRbeta rearrangements were sequenced from genomic DNA using the immunoSEQ assay at survey resolution. In the source study's methods: In the TCR sequencing data, the smallest productive clonotype frequency that could be detected was 2.59 x 10-5. Only productive TCRbeta rearrangements, meaning sequences that were complete and in-frame, were kept for the analyses. Sample clonality was computed as Simpson clonality in the immunoSEQ Analyzer version 3.0. Clones were binned by frequency as very rare, small, medium, large (1-20%) or hyperexpanded (>20%). Generation probabilities were estimated with OLGA 1.2.3, V-gene circos plots were generated with VDJtools, specificities were searched for in VDJdb, and CDR3 motifs were identified with GLIPH. In its TCRdb copy, this immuneACCESS table keeps in-frame sequences only and misses some clones. Where compared with another copy, unresolved V genes explain less than half of these, and the others have no known cause. Clone size and V and J calls were adopted from that table, with D and trimming inferred from the DNA. The table for this sample lists more than 30,000 clones; approximately 82% of them were counted only once. Around 7% of the sample comes from the top ten.

Note on this clone: Its antigen is currently not known. Nothing much larger sits one base from this clone, and base qualities are not available.

Buffy coats from 35 to 40 blood donors, supplied by the Finnish Red Cross blood service, were used as healthy controls. All TCR-sequenced material derived from peripheral blood: patient blood samples and healthy donor buffy coats. Ficoll-Hypaque gradient centrifugation was used to isolate peripheral blood mononuclear cells. CD4+ cells were purified magnetically from the buffy coats of healthy controls. The Gentra Puregene Cell and Tissue kit was used to extract genomic DNA, and a Qubit 2.0 fluorometer was used to measure the amount of genomic DNA. CDR1 and CDR2 are drawn from the germline V gene (reference sequence): SEHNR, FQNEAQ. From the cysteine through the phenylalanine, the CDR3 covers 16 amino acids. The DNA shown is the 48-base CDR3, in frame from base 1. The trim is 3 bases for V and 3 bases for J, with a gap of 14 bases between the germline ends.

Sequenced material: CD4+ T cells from blood buffy coats. The chain uses TRBV7-9 and TRBJ2-2; the D region possibly corresponds to TRBD1 (6 bases align). This sequence was found in a human donor in good health. The CDR3 region reads CASSFRGSGDTGELFF. The bases are TGTGCCAGCAGCTTCAGGGGTTCTGGAGACACCGGGGAGCTGTTTTTT.